Below, 18 T cell receptor beta chains from the same sample are listed, as sequenced in a study of cytomegalovirus exposure and HLA in healthy donors (dated by TCRdb to the late 2010s). The library was produced with the immunoSEQ multiplex PCR assay. For the multiplex PCR, a mixture combining 60 forward primers for TCR Vbeta segments and 13 reverse primers for TCR Jbeta segments was used. TCRdb carries this immuneACCESS record with in-frame sequences only. Its versions omit some clonotypes, under half of them owing to an unresolved V gene in the studies checked, with the rest unexplained. The sample includes over 90,000 clones, with around four fifths observed a single time. The top ten clones comprise 2.5% to 3% of the sample. Sequencing was done on a sample of PBMCs. The receptors were gathered from a man aged 40-55 years in good health and CMV-seronegative.

The rearrangement uses TRBV11-2 and TRBJ2-5; 7 bases line up with TRBD1. Per germline, CDR1 SGHAT and CDR2 FQNNGV. Unmatched junction bases numbered 9, after V lost 0 bases and J lost 11 bases. CDR3 length: 14 amino acids. The CDR3 reads CASSLDPAGGKQYF. For the CDR3, the DNA is TGTGCCAGCAGCTTAGATCCCGCAGGGGGAAAGCAGTACTTC.

The gene calls are TRBV6-5 and TRBJ2-3, with D perhaps TRBD2 (7 bases). Trimming took 4 bases from V and 1 from J, leaving 15 bases between them. The CDR3 loop spans 16 amino acids. CDR1 MNHEY and CDR2 SVGAGI come from the germline V gene. In DNA, the CDR3 is TGTGCCAGCAGTTTAGGGGGGGCCTATCGCACAGATACGCAGTATTTT. It encodes CASSLGGAYRTDTQYF.

V is TRBV14 and J is TRBJ1-6; weak D call: TRBD1 (6 bases). Germline assignment: CDR1 SGHDN and CDR2 FVKESK. The CDR3 extends over 13 amino acids. The V end was cut by 6 bases, the J end by 8 bases, with 11 bases between. The CDR3 DNA reads TGTGCCAGCAGTTCGACAGGTGATTCACCCCTCCACTTT. It codes for CASSSTGDSPLHF.

The chain uses TRBV4-3 and TRBJ1-1, with a tentative D call TRBD1 (6 bases). The CDR3 loop spans 14 amino acids. V lost 4 bases to trimming and J lost 4 bases, with 13 bases between them. Germline V lookup: CDR1 LGHNA, CDR2 YSLEER. DNA for the CDR3: TGCGCCAGCAGCCCTCTAGGGGGGGTCACTGAAGCTTTCTTT. It is translated as CASSPLGGVTEAFF.

The rearrangement uses TRBV5-8 and TRBJ1-3; D is unresolved. CDR1 SGHTS and CDR2 YDEGEE come from the germline V gene. This CDR3 spans 15 amino acids. Between the trimmed V and J ends, which lost 3 bases and 2 bases, there was a span of 12 bases. The chain's CDR3 is CASSSRIGAGNTIYF. CDR3 DNA: TGTGCCAGCAGCTCTAGGATCGGGGCTGGAAACACCATATATTTT.

The J gene is TRBJ2-7, the V gene TRBV19, with 11 positions matching TRBD2. CDR3 length equals 15 residues. The V segment lost 10 bases and the J segment 8 bases; nucleotides outside the gene matches: 16. Germline values: CDR1 LNHDA, CDR2 SQIVND (reference sequence). The DNA for the CDR3 is TGTGCCACCGCGGGACTAGCGGATAACCTACGAAAGCAGTACTTC. Translated, it gives CATAGLADNLRKQYF.

For the CDR3, the DNA is TGTGCCAGCAGCCAAGGACTAGCGGGGGGGCGAGAGACCCAGTACTTC. It is translated as CASSQGLAGGRETQYF. The chain links TRBV14 to TRBJ2-5; the match to TRBD2 covers 14 bases. Germline CDR1 SGHDN, CDR2 FVKESK. This CDR3 contains 16 residues. V was clipped by 1 base and J by 4 bases; unmatched bases: 2.

This clone was seen a handful of times. The rearrangement uses TRBV7-9 and TRBJ2-7; 7 bases match TRBD1. The CDR3 extends over 15 amino acids. The germline V gene has CDR1 SEHNR and CDR2 FQNEAQ (reference sequence). Trimming took 5 bases from V and 3 from J; bases not matched to a gene: 10. This CDR3 reads CASSDRALRRYEQYF. Here the CDR3 DNA reads TGTGCCAGCAGCGACAGGGCTTTGCGGCGCTACGAGCAGTACTTC.

This clone was seen only once. The chain uses TRBV7-6 and TRBJ1-1; the D gene is possibly TRBD1 (6 bases). Between the trimmed V and J ends, which lost 4 bases and 0 bases, there was a span of 15 bases. The CDR3 is made up of 16 amino acids. From germline, CDR1 is SGHVS and CDR2 FNYEAQ. CDR3 in DNA: TGTGCCAGCAGCTCAGAACGGACAGATTTGAACACTGAAGCTTTCTTT. Amino acid sequence: CASSSERTDLNTEAFF.

V and J are TRBV18 and TRBJ1-5; D is perhaps TRBD1 (6 bases). Between the trimmed V and J ends, which lost 2 bases and 3 bases, there was a span of 11 bases. Germline CDR1 and CDR2: KGHSH and LQKENI. CDR3 length equals 15 residues. CDR3 amino acids: CASSPEGTNNQPQHF. CDR3 bases: TGTGCCAGCTCACCAGAGGGGACAAACAATCAGCCCCAGCATTTT.

In its sample, this clone was seen a few times. The chain links TRBV7-2 to TRBJ2-2; TRBD2 aligns across 13 bases. V shed 4 bases, J shed 4 bases, and the junction held 3 bases outside the gene matches. This CDR3 is 16 amino acids long. CDR1 and CDR2 from the germline V gene are SGHTA and FQGNSA. The CDR3 region is CASSSRLAGGTGELFF. CDR3 nucleotides: TGTGCCAGCAGCTCACGACTAGCGGGGGGCACCGGGGAGCTGTTTTTT.

A remark on this clone: At the DNA level, this CDR3 is encoded by other sequences in the same sample as well. The rearrangement joins TRBV11-2 to TRBJ1-2; 12 bases align to TRBD1. Unmatched junction bases numbered 6, after V lost 3 bases and J lost 4 bases. This CDR3 is 16 amino acids long. The germline CDR1 and CDR2 sequences are SGHAT and FQNNGV. This chain's CDR3 is CASSFNGDRGLYGYTF. CDR3 bases: TGTGCCAGCAGCTTCAATGGGGACAGGGGGCTCTATGGCTACACCTTC. The full variable domain, its missing parts supplied by reference TRBV11-2 and TRBJ1-2, is EAGVAQSPRYKIIEKRQSVAFWCNPISGHATLYWYQQILGQGPKLLIQFQNNGVVDDSQLPKDRFSAERLKGVDSTLKIQPAKLEDSAVYLCASSFNGDRGLYGYTFGSGTRLTVV.

V usage is TRBV18 and J usage is TRBJ1-1; D is possibly TRBD1 (5 bases). Germline-derived CDR1 and CDR2 are KGHSH and LQKENI. The CDR3 extends over 14 amino acids. Trimming took off 1 base at V and 5 bases at J, with 11 bases between the two ends. CDR3: CASSPQAGETEAFF. CDR3 sequence (DNA): TGTGCCAGCTCACCACAGGCGGGGGAGACTGAAGCTTTCTTT. The full variable domain, its missing parts supplied by reference TRBV18 and TRBJ1-1, is NAGVMQNPRHLVRRRGQEARLRCSPMKGHSHVYWYRQLPEEGLKFMVYLQKENIIDESGMPKERFSAEFPKEGPSILRIQQVVRGDSAAYFCASSPQAGETEAFFGQGTRLTVV.

This clone was observed a single time. The chain employs TRBV7-2 and TRBJ2-7; 11 positions agree with TRBD2. The V and J ends lost 3 bases and 2 bases, in that order; junction bases with no gene match: 6. Germline CDR1 reads SGHTA; CDR2 reads FQGNSA. The CDR3 contains 16 residues. The CDR3 coding sequence is TGTGCCAGCAGCTTCGCTAGCGGGGGGACCCCCTACGAGCAGTACTTC. Protein product: CASSFASGGTPYEQYF.

V usage is TRBV2 and J usage is TRBJ2-5, with TRBD1 matching over 10 bases. Trimming at V came to 10 bases and at J to 4 bases, leaving 3 bases not matched to a gene. Looked up from germline, CDR1 is SNHLY and CDR2 is FYNNEI. CDR3 length: 12 amino acids. The CDR3 region is CAIDRGRETQYF. As DNA, the CDR3 is TGTGCCATAGACAGGGGGCGAGAGACCCAGTACTTC. Drawing the rest from reference TRBV2 and TRBJ2-5, the complete variable domain is EPEVTQTPSHQVTQMGQEVILRCVPISNHLYFYWYRQILGQKVEFLVSFYNNEISEKSEIFDDQFSVERPDGSNFTLKIRSTKLEDSAMYFCAIDRGRETQYFGPGTRLLVL.

This clone was counted only a few times. The chain links TRBV10-3 to TRBJ1-2; 7 bases match TRBD1. Germline V gene lookup returns CDR1 ENHRY and CDR2 SYGVKD. The CDR3 is 15 amino acids. The ends lost 4 bases at V and 2 bases at J; junction bases unmatched: 7. The CDR3 reads CAISARQGSNYGYTF. As DNA, the CDR3 is TGTGCCATCAGTGCTCGACAGGGTTCAAACTATGGCTACACCTTC.

The CDR3 DNA is TGTGCCAGCTCACCGCGGACTTGGGACAGGTCGGATGAAAAACTGTTTTTT. Translation: CASSPRTWDRSDEKLFF. This chain uses TRBV18 with TRBJ1-4; 8 positions match TRBD1. CDR1 KGHSH and CDR2 LQKENI come from the germline V gene. V trimming: 3 bases; J trimming: 6 bases; junction bases outside the gene matches: 12. This CDR3 is 17 amino acids long.

This clone has just one count. The chain is built from TRBV12-5 and TRBJ1-4, with D possibly TRBD1 on 5 matching bases. Trimming cost V 3 bases and J 9 bases, with 11 bases left between them. This CDR3 contains 13 residues. Germline assignment: CDR1 LGHNT and CDR2 FRNRAP. The CDR3 DNA reads TGTGCTAGTGGTTTACAGGAAGTTAAAAAACTGTTTTTT. This sequence encodes CASGLQEVKKLFF.